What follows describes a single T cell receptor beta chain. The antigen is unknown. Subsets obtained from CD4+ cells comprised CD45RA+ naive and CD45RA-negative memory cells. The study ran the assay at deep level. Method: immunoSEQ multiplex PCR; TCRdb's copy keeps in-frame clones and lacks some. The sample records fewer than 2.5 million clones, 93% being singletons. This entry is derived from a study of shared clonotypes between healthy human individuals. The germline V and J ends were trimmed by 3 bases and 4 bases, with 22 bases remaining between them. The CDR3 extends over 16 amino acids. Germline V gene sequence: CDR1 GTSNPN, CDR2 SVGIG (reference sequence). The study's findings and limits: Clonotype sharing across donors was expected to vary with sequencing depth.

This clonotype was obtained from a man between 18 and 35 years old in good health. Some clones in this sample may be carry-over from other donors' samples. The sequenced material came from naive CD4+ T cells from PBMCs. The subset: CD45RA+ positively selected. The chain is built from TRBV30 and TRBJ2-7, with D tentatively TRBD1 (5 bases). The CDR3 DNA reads TGTGCCTGGAGCGTCGCCCCAAGGACACTGAAATACGAGCAGTACTTC. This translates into CAWSVAPRTLKYEQYF.